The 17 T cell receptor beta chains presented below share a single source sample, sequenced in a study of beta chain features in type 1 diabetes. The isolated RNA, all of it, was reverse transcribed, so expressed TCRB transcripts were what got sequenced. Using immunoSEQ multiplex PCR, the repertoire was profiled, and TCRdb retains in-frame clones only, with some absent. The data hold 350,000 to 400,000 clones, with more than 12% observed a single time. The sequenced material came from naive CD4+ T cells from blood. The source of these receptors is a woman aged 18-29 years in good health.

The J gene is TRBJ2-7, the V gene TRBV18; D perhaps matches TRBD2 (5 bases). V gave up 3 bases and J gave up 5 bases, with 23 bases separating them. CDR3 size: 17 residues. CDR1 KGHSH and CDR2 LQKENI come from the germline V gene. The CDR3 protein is CASSPYLSAAVRDEQYF. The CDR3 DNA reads TGTGCCAGCTCACCTTATCTTAGCGCGGCCGTGAGGGACGAGCAGTACTTC.

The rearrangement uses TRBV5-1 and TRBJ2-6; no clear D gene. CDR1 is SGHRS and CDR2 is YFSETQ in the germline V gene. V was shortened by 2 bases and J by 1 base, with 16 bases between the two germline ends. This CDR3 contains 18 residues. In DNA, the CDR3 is TGCGCCAGCAGCTTCCAACCCTTAGCCTCTTCTGGGGCCAACGTCCTGACTTTC. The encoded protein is CASSFQPLASSGANVLTF. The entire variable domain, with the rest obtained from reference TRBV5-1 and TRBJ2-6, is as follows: KAGVTQTPRYLIKTRGQQVTLSCSPISGHRSVSWYQQTPGQGLQFLFEYFSETQRNKGNFPGRFSGRQFSNSRSEMNVSTLELGDSALYLCASSFQPLASSGANVLTFGAGSRLTVL.

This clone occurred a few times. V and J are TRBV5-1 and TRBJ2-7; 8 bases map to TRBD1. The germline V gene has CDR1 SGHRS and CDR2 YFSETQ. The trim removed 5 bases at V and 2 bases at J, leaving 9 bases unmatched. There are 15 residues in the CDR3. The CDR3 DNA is TGCGCCAGCAGAGCCGGGACAGGAGCTCCCTACGAGCAGTACTTC. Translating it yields CASRAGTGAPYEQYF.

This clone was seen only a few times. The CDR3 sequence: CASRADRQEQYF. CDR3 nucleotides: TGTGCCAGCAGGGCAGACCGACAAGAGCAGTACTTC. V usage is TRBV11-1 and J usage is TRBJ2-7; D call uncertain. With 6 bases removed from V and 7 bases from J, the gap between germline ends came to 13 bases. Germline V gene sequence: CDR1 SGHAT, CDR2 FQDESV (reference sequence). The CDR3 loop spans 12 amino acids.

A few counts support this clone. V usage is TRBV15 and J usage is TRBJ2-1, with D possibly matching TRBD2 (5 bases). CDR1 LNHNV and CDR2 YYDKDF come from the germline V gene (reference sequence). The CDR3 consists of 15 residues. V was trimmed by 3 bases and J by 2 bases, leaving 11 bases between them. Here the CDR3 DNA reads TGTGCCACCAGCAGCCTCAGCGGCACCTACAATGAGCAGTTCTTC. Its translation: CATSSLSGTYNEQFF.

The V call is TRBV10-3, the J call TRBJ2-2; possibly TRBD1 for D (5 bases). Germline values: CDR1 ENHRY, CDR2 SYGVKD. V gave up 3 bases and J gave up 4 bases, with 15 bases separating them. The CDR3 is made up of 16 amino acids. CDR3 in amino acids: CAISDPTVFRTGELFF. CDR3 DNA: TGTGCCATCAGTGACCCGACAGTCTTTCGCACCGGGGAGCTGTTTTTT.

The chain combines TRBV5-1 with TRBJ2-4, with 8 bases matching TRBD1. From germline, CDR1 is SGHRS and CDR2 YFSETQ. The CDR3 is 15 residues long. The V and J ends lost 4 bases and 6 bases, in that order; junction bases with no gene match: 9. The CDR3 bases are TGCGCCAGCAGCCACGACCTGGGACAGGCAAACATTCAGTACTTC. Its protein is CASSHDLGQANIQYF.

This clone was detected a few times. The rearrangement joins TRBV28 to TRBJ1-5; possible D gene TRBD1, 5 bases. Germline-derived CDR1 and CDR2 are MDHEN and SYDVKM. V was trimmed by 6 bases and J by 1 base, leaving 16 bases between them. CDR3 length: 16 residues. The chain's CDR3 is CASRGHTLGSNQPQHF. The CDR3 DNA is TGTGCCAGCAGAGGACATACATTAGGGAGCAATCAGCCCCAGCATTTT.

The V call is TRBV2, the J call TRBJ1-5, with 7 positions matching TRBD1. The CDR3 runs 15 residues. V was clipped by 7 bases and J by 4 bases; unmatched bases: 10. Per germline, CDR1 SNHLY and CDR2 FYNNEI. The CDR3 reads CASKRGRGVNQPQHF. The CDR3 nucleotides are TGTGCCAGCAAAAGGGGCAGGGGGGTGAATCAGCCCCAGCATTTT.

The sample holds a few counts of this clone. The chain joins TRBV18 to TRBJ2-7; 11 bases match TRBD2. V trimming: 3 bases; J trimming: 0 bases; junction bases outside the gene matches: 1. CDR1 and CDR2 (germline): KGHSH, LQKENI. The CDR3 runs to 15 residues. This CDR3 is CASSPTSGSSYEQYF. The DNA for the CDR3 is TGTGCCAGCTCACCTACTAGCGGGAGCTCCTACGAGCAGTACTTC.

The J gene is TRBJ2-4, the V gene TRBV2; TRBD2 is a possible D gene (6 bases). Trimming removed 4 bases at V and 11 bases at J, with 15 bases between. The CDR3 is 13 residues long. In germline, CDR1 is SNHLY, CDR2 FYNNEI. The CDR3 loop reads CASSVGLPSLQYF. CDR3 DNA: TGTGCCAGCAGTGTGGGACTCCCCTCCCTTCAGTACTTC.

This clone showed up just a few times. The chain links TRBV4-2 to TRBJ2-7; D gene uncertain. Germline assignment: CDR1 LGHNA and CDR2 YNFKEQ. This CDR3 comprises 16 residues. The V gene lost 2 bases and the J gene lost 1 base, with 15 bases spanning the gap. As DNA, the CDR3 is TGTGCCAGCAGCCAAAGGCCGAGAGGAATTTCCTACGAGCAGTACTTC. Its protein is CASSQRPRGISYEQYF.

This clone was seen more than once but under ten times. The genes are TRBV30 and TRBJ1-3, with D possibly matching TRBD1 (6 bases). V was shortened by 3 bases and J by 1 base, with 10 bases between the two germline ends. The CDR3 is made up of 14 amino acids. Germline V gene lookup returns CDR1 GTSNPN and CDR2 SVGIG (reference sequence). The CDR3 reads CAWRLQGSGNTIYF. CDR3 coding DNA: TGTGCCTGGAGATTACAGGGTTCTGGAAACACCATATATTTT.

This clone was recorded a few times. CDR3 sequence reads: CASSQEARGTEAFF. Here the CDR3 DNA reads TGTGCCAGCAGCCAAGAAGCCAGAGGTACTGAAGCTTTCTTT. This sequence joins TRBV14 and TRBJ1-1; no reliable D call. Trimming pared 0 bases from V and 5 bases from J, leaving 10 bases between. The CDR3 covers 14 residues. The germline V gene encodes CDR1 SGHDN and CDR2 FVKESK.

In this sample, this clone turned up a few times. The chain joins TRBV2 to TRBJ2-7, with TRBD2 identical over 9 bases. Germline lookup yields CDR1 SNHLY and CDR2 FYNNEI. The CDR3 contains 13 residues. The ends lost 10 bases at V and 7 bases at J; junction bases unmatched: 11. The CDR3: CAITRTSAGEQYF. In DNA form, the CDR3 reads TGTGCCATCACGAGGACTAGCGCGGGGGAGCAGTACTTC.

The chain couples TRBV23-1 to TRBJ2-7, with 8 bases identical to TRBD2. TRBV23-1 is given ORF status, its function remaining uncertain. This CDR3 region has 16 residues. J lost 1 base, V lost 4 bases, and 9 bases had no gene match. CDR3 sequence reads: CASSLRTSQNSYEQYF. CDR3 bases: TGCGCCAGCAGTCTAAGGACTAGCCAAAATTCCTACGAGCAGTACTTC.

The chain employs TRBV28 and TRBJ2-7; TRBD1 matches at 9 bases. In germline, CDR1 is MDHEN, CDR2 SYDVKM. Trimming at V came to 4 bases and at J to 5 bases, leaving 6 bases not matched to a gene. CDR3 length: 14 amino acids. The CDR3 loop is CASSSGTGWNEQYF. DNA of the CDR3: TGTGCCAGCAGTTCCGGGACAGGGTGGAACGAGCAGTACTTC.